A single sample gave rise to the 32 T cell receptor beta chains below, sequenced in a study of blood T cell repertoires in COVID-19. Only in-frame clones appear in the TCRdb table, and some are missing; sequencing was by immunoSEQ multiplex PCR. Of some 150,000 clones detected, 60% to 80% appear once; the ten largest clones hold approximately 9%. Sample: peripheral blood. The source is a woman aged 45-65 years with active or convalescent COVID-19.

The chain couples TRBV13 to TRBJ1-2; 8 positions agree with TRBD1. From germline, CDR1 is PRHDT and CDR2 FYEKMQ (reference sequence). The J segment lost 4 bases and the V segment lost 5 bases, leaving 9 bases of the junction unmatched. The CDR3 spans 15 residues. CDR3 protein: CASSLDRGNTYGYTF. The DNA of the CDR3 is TGTGCCAGCAGCCTAGACAGGGGCAATACCTATGGCTACACCTTC.

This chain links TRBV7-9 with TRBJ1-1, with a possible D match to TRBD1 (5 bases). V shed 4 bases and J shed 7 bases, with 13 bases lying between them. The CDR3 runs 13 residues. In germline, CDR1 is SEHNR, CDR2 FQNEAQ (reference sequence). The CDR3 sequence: CASSSSGGGEAFF. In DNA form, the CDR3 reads TGTGCCAGCAGCTCGTCGGGGGGTGGTGAAGCTTTCTTT.

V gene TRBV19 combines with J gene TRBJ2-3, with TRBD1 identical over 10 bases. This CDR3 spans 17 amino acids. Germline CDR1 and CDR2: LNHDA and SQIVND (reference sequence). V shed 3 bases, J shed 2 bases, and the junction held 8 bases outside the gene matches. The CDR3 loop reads CASSIVPGTGVTDTQYF. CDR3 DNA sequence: TGTGCCAGTAGTATCGTACCCGGGACAGGGGTCACAGATACGCAGTATTTT.

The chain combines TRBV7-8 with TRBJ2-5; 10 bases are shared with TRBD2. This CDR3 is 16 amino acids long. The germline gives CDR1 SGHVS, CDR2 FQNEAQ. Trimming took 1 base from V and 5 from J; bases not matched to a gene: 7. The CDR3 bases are TGTGCCAGCAGCTTAGGGGGGGGACTAGCGCCGGAGACCCAGTACTTC. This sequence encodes CASSLGGGLAPETQYF.

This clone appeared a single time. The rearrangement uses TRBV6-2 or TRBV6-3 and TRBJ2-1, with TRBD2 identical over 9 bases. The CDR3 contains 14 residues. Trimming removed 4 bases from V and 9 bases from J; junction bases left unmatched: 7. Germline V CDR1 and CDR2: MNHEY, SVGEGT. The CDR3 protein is CASSSGGGAGEQFF. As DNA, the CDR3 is TGTGCCAGCAGTTCGGGCGGGGGGGCAGGTGAGCAGTTCTTC.

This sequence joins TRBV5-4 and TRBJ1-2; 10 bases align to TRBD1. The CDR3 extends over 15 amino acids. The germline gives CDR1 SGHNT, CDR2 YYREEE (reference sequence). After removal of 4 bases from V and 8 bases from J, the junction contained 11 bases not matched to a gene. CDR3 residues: CASSHNRDRGLGYTF. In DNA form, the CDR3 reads TGTGCCAGCAGCCACAACCGGGACAGGGGTTTAGGCTACACCTTC.

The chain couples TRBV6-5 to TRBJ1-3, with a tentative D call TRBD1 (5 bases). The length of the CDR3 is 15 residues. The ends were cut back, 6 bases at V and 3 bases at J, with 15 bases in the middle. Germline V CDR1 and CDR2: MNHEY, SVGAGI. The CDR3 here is CASSDTVGGGNTIYF. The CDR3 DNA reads TGTGCCAGCAGCGATACTGTGGGGGGTGGAAACACCATATATTTT.

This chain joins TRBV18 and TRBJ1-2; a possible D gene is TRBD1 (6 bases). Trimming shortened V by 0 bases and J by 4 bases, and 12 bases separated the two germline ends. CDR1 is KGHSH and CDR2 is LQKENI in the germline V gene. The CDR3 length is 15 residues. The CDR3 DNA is TGTGCCAGCTCACCACCTGGACAGAAGCTCTATGGCTACACCTTC. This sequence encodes CASSPPGQKLYGYTF.

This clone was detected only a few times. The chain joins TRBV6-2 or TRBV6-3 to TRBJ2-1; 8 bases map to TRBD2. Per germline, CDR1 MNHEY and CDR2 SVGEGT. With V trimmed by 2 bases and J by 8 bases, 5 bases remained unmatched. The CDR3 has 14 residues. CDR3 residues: CASSYRGGFYEQFF. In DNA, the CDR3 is TGTGCCAGCAGTTACCGGGGGGGCTTCTATGAGCAGTTCTTC.

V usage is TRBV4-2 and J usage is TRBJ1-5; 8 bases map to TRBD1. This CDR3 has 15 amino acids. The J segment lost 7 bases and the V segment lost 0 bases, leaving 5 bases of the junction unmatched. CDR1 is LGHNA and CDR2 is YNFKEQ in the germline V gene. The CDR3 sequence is CASSQDWQGAQPQHF. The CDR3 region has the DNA TGTGCCAGCAGCCAAGATTGGCAGGGGGCACAGCCCCAGCATTTT.

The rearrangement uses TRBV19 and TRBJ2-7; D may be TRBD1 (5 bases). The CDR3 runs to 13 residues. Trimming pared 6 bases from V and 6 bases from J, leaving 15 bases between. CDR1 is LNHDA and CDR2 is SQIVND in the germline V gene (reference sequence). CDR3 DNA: TGTGCCAGTAGGGGGCTGCAAGGAACCGAGCAGTACTTC. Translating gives CASRGLQGTEQYF.

CDR3 nucleotides: TGTGCCAGCAGCTTGGCGGGAGGGACTAATGAAAAACTGTTTTTT. It specifies CASSLAGGTNEKLFF. V and J are TRBV5-4 and TRBJ1-4, with D unresolved. V lost 0 bases and J 2 bases, leaving 8 bases between the germline ends. CDR3 length equals 15 residues. CDR1 and CDR2 from the germline V gene are SGHNT and YYREEE (reference sequence).

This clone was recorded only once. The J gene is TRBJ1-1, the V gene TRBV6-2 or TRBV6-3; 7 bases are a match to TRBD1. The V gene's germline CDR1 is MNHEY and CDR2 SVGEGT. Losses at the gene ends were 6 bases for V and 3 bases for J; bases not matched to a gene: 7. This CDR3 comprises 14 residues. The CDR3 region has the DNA TGTGCCAGCAGGTACAGGGGCTGGGACACTGAAGCTTTCTTT. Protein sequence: CASRYRGWDTEAFF.

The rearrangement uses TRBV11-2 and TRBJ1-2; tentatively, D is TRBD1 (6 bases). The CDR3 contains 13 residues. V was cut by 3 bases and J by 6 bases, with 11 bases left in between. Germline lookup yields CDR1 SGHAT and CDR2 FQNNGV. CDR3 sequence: CASSLNRVDGYTF. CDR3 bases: TGTGCCAGCAGCTTGAACAGGGTTGATGGCTACACCTTC.

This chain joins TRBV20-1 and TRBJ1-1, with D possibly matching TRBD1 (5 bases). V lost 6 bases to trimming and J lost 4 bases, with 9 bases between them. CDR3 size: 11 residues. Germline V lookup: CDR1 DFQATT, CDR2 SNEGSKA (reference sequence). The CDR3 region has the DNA TGCAGTGCCTTCAGGGTCACTGAAGCTTTCTTT. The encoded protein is CSAFRVTEAFF.

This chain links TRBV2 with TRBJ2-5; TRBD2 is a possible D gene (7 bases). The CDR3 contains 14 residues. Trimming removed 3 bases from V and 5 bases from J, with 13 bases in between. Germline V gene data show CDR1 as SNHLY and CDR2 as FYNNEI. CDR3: CASSEGGLRETQYF. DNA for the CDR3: TGTGCCAGCAGTGAGGGGGGGCTCCGGGAGACCCAGTACTTC. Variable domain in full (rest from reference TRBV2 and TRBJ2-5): EPEVTQTPSHQVTQMGQEVILRCVPISNHLYFYWYRQILGQKVEFLVSFYNNEISEKSEIFDDQFSVERPDGSNFTLKIRSTKLEDSAMYFCASSEGGLRETQYFGPGTRLLVL.

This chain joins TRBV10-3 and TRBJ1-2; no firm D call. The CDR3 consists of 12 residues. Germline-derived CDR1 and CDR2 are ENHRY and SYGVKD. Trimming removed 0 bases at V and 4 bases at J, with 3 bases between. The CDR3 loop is CAISESSYGYTF. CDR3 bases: TGTGCCATCAGTGAGTCCTCCTATGGCTACACCTTC.

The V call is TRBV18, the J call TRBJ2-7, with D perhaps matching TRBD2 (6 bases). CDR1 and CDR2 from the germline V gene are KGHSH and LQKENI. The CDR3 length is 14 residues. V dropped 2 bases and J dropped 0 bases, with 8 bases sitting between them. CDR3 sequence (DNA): TGTGCCAGCTCACCAGCGGGGAACTCCTACGAGCAGTACTTC. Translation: CASSPAGNSYEQYF.

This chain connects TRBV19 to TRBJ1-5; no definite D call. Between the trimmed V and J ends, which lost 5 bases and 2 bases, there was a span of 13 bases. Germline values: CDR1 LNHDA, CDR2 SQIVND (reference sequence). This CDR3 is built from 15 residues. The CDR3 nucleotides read TGTGCCAGTAGTGCCTCGGGGATGGGCAATCAGCCCCAGCATTTT. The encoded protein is CASSASGMGNQPQHF.

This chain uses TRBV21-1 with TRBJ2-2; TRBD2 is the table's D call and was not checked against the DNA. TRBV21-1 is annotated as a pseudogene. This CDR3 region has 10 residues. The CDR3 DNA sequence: TGTGCCAGCACCCTCGGGGAGCTGTTTTTT. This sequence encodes CASTLGELFF.

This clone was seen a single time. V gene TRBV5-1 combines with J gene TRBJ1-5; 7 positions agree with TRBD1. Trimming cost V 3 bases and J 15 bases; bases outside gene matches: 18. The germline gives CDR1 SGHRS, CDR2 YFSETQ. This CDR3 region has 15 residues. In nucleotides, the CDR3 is TGCGCCAGCAGCTCCCCAATACCCCGACAGGGCTATGGGCATTTT. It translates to CASSSPIPRQGYGHF.

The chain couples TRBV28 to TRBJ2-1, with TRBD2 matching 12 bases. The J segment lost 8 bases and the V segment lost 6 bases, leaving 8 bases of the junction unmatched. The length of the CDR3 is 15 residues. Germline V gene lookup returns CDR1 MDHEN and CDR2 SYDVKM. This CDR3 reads CASSELAGGPHEQFF. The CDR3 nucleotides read TGTGCCAGCAGCGAACTAGCGGGAGGTCCCCATGAGCAGTTCTTC.

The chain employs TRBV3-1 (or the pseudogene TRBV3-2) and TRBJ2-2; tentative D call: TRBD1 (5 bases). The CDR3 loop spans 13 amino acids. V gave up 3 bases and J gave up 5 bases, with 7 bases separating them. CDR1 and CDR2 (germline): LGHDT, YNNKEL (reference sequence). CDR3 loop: CASSHRVTGELFF. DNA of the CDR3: TGTGCCAGCAGCCACAGGGTGACCGGGGAGCTGTTTTTT.

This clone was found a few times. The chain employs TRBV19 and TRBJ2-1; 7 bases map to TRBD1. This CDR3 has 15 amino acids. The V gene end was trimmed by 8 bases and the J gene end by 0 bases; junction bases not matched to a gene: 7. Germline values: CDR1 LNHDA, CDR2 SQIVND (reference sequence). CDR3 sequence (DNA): TGTGCCAGTCAGCCAGGGGGATTCTCCTACAATGAGCAGTTCTTC. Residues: CASQPGGFSYNEQFF.

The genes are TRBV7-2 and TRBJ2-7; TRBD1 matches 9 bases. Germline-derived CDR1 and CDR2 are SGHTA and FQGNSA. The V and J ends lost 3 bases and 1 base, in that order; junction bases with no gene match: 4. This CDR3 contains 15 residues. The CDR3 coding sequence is TGTGCCAGCAGCTTTGCGGGACAGGGATCCTACGAGCAGTACTTC. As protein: CASSFAGQGSYEQYF.

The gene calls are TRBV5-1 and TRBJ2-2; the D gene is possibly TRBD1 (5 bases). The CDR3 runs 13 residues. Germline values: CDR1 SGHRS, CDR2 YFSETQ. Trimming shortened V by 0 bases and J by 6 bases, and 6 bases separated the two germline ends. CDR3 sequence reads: CASSLEGAGELFF. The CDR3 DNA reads TGCGCCAGCAGCTTGGAAGGGGCCGGGGAGCTGTTTTTT.

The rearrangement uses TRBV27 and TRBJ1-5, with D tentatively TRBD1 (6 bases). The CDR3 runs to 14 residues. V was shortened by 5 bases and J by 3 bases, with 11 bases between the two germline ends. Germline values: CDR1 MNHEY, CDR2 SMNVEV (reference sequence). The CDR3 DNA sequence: TGTGCCAGCAGTCTGGACAGCTACAATCAGCCCCAGCATTTT. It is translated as CASSLDSYNQPQHF.

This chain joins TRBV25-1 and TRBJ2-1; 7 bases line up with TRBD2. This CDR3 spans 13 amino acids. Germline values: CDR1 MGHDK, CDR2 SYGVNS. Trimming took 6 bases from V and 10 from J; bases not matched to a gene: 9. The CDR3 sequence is CASRDTGGREQFF. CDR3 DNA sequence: TGTGCCAGCAGAGACACGGGGGGTCGCGAGCAGTTCTTC.

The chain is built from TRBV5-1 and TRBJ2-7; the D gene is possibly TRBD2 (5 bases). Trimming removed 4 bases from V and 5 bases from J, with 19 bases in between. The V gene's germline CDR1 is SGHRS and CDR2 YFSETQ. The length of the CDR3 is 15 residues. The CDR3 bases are TGCGCCAGCAGCGGCCTACTAGGTGGAGGTAACGAGCAGTACTTC. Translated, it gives CASSGLLGGGNEQYF.

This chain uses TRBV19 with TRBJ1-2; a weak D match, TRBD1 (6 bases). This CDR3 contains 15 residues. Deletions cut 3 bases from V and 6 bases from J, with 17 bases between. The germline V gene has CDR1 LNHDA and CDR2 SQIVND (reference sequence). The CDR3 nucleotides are TGTGCCAGTAGTATGCAACAGGGCGCCAGCGATGGCTACACCTTC. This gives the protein CASSMQQGASDGYTF.

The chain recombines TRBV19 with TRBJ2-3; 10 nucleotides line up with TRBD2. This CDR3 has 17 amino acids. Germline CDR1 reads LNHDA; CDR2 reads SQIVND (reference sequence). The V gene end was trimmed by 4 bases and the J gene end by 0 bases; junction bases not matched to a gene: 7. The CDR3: CASSTQGLAASTDTQYF. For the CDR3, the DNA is TGTGCCAGTAGTACCCAAGGACTAGCGGCTAGCACAGATACGCAGTATTTT.

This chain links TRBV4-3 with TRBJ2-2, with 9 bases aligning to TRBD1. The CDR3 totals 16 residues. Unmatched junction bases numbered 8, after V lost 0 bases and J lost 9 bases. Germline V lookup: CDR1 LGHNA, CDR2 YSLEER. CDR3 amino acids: CASSQDRTGEFRELFF. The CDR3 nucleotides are TGCGCCAGCAGCCAAGATCGGACAGGGGAATTTAGGGAGCTGTTTTTT.